This T cell receptor (beta chain) derives from a study of T-cell reconstitution after alpha-beta-depleted transplantation in children (dated by TCRdb to the mid-2010s). Context from the whole study: Using TCR repertoire profiling, the study followed T-cell immune reconstitution in a quantitative way in children after TCRalphabeta/CD19-depleted allogeneic hematopoietic cell transplantation.

Receptor libraries were prepared by PCR. TCRdb records Illumina HiSeq 2500 as the sequencer. TCR library preparation used molecular barcoding, with unique molecular identifiers applied to normalize quantification of the TCRbeta repertoire. Clones were called with MiXCR by TCRdb after fastp trimmed the public reads at Q25, and only in-frame beta chains were retained. Rows merge per CDR3 protein into single entries with the most common DNA and genes. The sample records 65,000 to 85,000 distinct CDR3 sequences, approximately 10% of which are singletons. The top ten hold about 12% of the sample. The CDR3 runs 15 amino acids, cysteine and phenylalanine included. The entry retains the CDR3 DNA only, 45 bases that are in frame from base 1. The germline V gene (reference sequence) specifies LNHDA as CDR1 and SQIVND as CDR2. V gives up 3 bases and J gives up 6 bases, and the segment between their germline ends measures 15 bases.

This sample's treatment or condition label indicates: allogeneic hematopoietic cell transplantation with graft depleted of TCRalphabeta T cells and CD19 B cells. The transplant recipients were children given TCRalphabeta/CD19-depleted allogeneic hematopoietic cell grafts. Comment on this clonotype: Its antigen is not yet known. No much larger clonotype is one base removed from it; base qualities were not supplied.

General findings and caveats noted by the study authors: In some patients, the high TCRbeta diversity seen at day 60 was put down to recipient T cells and intrathymic progenitors that had survived conditioning. The frequencies of hyperexpanded clones fell over the following months, and after one year, T-cell counts and TCRbeta diversity were mostly attributed to newly produced T cells. The apparently early alphabetaT-cell count recovery about two months after transplant was reportedly dependent on only several hundred rapidly expanded clones derived from non-depleted graft cells.

The specimen comprised PBMCs, sampled before TCRalphabeta/CD19-depleted stem cell transplant. This TCR derives from a boy aged 10-17 years with acute myeloid leukemia, due to receive a stem cell transplant. The chain joins TRBV19 to TRBJ2-1, with the D gene not confidently named. Read as DNA, the sequence is TGTGCCAGTAGTATCTCAGTTATCCGCTTCAATGAGCAGTTCTTC. It encodes CASSISVIRFNEQFF.